The text below deals with one TCR beta chain. The target of this receptor is not known. Per-base qualities were not stored, and no clone one base away is much larger. The protocol used for the library was the immunoSEQ multiplex PCR assay. Concerning the study's data processing: A statistical classification framework was built for diagnosing cytomegalovirus status from the catalog of TCR beta chain sequences. TCRdb took this table from immuneACCESS and kept in-frame rearrangements with V and J called. Such tables lack part of the clones; where checked against another copy, unresolved V genes explain under half of the gap, and the rest is unexplained. V and J calls plus clone size are reproduced from that table; the DNA served to infer D and trimming. The sample table contains about 360,000 clones; only one count was recorded for approximately 90% of them. About 0.8% of the sample lies in the top ten.

This entry comes from a study of cytomegalovirus exposure and HLA in healthy donors (dated by TCRdb to 2016 to 2017). With respect to the entire study: A later analysis indicated that the roughly 120 validation repertoires were generated on the platform also employed for the 700 or so repertoires of the first cohort. Besides the first cohort of more than 650 subjects, a separate validation cohort made up of 90 to 150 different subjects was used. To predict cytomegalovirus infection status, the study combined high-throughput TCR immunosequencing, statistical association of individual TCRs with disease status, and machine learning. The aim of the study was to test whether cataloging public T cell receptors could identify signatures of past pathogen exposure.

The CDR3 holds 14 amino acids from the cysteine to the phenylalanine. The read is trimmed to its CDR3 DNA, 42 bases read in frame from base 1. Compared with germline, V lacks 3 bases and J lacks 2 bases; bases without a gene match: 3. CDR1 and CDR2 were assigned from the germline V gene as MGHRA and YSYEKL. Separate from the approximately 670-subject first cohort, the validation cohort of more than 90 subjects was the group to which the donors belonged. Beyond this particular receptor, the publication reports: Of the cluster scores, around 95% were above 0 in a later analysis, which found that TCRs clustered in the first cohort also tended to co-occur in the 120 validation repertoires. In both the original and validation cohorts, the classifier was reported to diagnose cytomegalovirus status with high specificity and sensitivity. Most TCR sequences were observed very rarely across donors, whereas some public TCRs were present in many individuals. The validation cohort had no HLA typing available for a later analysis, so co-occurrence within that cohort was assessed over all 130 or so repertoires. The authors suggested that the approach could potentially be generalized to other disease states and immunological phenotypes. A total of 164 TCR beta chains were listed by the study as associated with cytomegalovirus. In vitro tests confirmed that a few of the cytomegalovirus-associated TCR beta chains recognize cytomegalovirus antigens.

This receptor chain uses TRBV4-1 and TRBJ2-7, with 8 bases matching TRBD1. Sequenced input: PBMCs. The receptor was isolated from a young woman in good health and CMV-seronegative. The CDR3 loop reads CASSHGQGPYEQYF. The sequence in DNA is TGCGCCAGCAGCCATGGACAGGGACCCTACGAGCAGTACTTC.